Listed below are T cell receptor beta chains from one sample, sequenced in a study of shared clonotypes between healthy human individuals. The protocol was immunoSEQ multiplex PCR, while the TCRdb copy is restricted to in-frame clones and leaves out a portion. Among a few hundred thousand clones listed, about 95% were seen once. The sequenced sample was naive CD8+ T cells sorted from blood. The receptors shown here come from a woman younger than 45 in good health. CDR3s include the opening cysteine and the closing phenylalanine or tryptophan. D genes are given only for firm matches. Some rows mark clone size as missing; the rest say once, few, many or name a class of expanded clone.

D gene,clone size,V gene,J gene,CDR3 DNA,CDR3 protein
.,.,TRBV27,TRBJ1-2,TGTGCCAGCAGCAATGGACAGACCTATGGCTACACCTTC,CASSNGQTYGYTF
TRBD1,.,TRBV28,TRBJ1-4,TGTGCCAGCAGTACACAGACAGGGTTATTGACTAATGAAAAACTGTTTTTT,CASSTQTGLLTNEKLFF
TRBD2,.,TRBV11-2,TRBJ2-7,TGTGCCAGCAGCTCCGGGACTAGCGGCGAGCAGTACTTC,CASSSGTSGEQYF
.,.,TRBV7-9,TRBJ2-7,TGTGCCAGCAGCTCCCCGGGGACCTCCTACGAGCAGTACTTC,CASSSPGTSYEQYF
.,.,TRBV9,TRBJ2-6,TGTGCCAGCAGCGTATTTTCCATGGCTGGGGACTCTGGGGCCAACGTCCTGACTTTC,CASSVFSMAGDSGANVLTF
.,.,TRBV9,TRBJ1-4,TGTGCCAGCAGCGTAGGTGCCGCAACTAATGAAAAACTGTTTTTT,CASSVGAATNEKLFF
TRBD2,once,TRBV16,TRBJ2-7,TGTGCCAGCAGCTCTTCGGGACTAGCGGGAGGAAAATCCTACGAGCAGTACTTC,CASSSSGLAGGKSYEQYF
.,.,TRBV5-7,TRBJ1-2,TGTGCCAGCAGCCCCGACAAGAACTATGGCTACACCTTC,CASSPDKNYGYTF
.,once,TRBV2,TRBJ1-5,TGTGCCAGCAGTCCACTGGACGGTAGCAATCAGCCCCAGCATTTT,CASSPLDGSNQPQHF
TRBD2,once,TRBV4-1,TRBJ2-1,TGCGCCAGCAGCCGATTAACCGGGCCCCCCACAACTACTAGCGGGCGCTACAATGAGCAGTTCTTC,CASSRLTGPPTTTSGRYNEQFF
.,.,TRBV5-1,TRBJ1-2,TGCGCCAGCAGCCCAAACGATCCGGGCTTCTATGGCTACACCTTC,CASSPNDPGFYGYTF
.,.,TRBV15,TRBJ1-5,TGTGCCACCAGGGAGAGGGGGGGCAATCAGCCCCAGCATTTT,CATRERGGNQPQHF
TRBD1,.,TRBV4-1,TRBJ2-1,TGCGCCAGCAGCTATCTACCGAACAGGGGCGATGAGCAGTTCTTC,CASSYLPNRGDEQFF
.,.,TRBV18,TRBJ2-1,TGTGCCAGCTCACCGCGGGACGACAATGAGCAGTTCTTC,CASSPRDDNEQFF
.,once,TRBV5-1,TRBJ1-1,TGCGCCAGCACTCCGGGGACTGGAGCGAACACTGAAGCTTTCTTT,CASTPGTGANTEAFF
.,.,TRBV15,TRBJ2-7,TGTGCCACCAGCAGAGATTTATTCGGAACAGGGCGCTACGAGCAGTACTTC,CATSRDLFGTGRYEQYF
.,.,TRBV30,TRBJ2-7,TGTGCCTGGTGTTCAGGGGATTCCTACGAGCAGTACTTC,CAWCSGDSYEQYF
TRBD1,.,TRBV27,TRBJ2-7,TGTGCCAGCAGCCTGACAGGGGGCTACGAGCAGTACTTC,CASSLTGGYEQYF
.,.,TRBV7-9,TRBJ1-3,TGTGCCAGCAGCTTCACACAAGCTGGAAACACCATATATTTT,CASSFTQAGNTIYF